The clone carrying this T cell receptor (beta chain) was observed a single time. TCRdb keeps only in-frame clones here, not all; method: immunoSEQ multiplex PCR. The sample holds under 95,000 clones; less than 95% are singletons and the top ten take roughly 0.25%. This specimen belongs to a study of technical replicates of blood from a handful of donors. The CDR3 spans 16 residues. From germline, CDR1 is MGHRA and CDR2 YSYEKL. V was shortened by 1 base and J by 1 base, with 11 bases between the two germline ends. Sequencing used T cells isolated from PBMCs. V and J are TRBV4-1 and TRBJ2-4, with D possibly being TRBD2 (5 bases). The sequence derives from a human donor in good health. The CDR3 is CASSQAPGVAKNIQYF. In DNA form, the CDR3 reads TGCGCCAGCAGCCAAGCCCCCGGGGTGGCCAAAAACATTCAGTACTTC.